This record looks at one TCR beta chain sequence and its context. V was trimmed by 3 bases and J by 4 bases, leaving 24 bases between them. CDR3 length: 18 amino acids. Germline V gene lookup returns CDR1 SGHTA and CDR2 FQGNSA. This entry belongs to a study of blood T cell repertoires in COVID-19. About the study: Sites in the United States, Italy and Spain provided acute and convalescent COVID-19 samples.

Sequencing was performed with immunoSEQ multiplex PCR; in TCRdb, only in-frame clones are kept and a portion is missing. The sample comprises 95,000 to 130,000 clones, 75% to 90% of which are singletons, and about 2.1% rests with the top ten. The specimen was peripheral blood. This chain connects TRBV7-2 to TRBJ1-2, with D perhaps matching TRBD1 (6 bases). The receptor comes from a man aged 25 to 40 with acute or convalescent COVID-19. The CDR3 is CASSFRLRQAKAGYGYTF. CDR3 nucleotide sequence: TGTGCCAGCAGCTTTCGTCTCCGACAGGCAAAAGCTGGCTATGGCTACACCTTC.